This T cell receptor beta chain originates from a study of TIL therapy for anti-PD-1-resistant metastatic lung cancer. As for the study in general: Tumors were harvested before any PD-1/PD-L1 blockade. Tumors had a median PD-L1 proportion score of 6%. Most patients had lung adenocarcinoma; several tumors were EGFR-mutant, two ALK-rearranged; half smoked currently or formerly. General study findings and limits: After infusion, TIL clonotypes partly replaced peripheral T cells and declined over months.

This was the immunoSEQ v3 assay. Generated by immunoSEQ multiplex PCR, the TCRdb table keeps only in-frame clones and is missing some. This table holds approximately 20,000 clones, about 75% found once. Trimming shortened V by 4 bases and J by 5 bases, and 25 bases separated the two germline ends. Germline assignment: CDR1 SGHRS and CDR2 YFSETQ. The CDR3 has 17 amino acids. The time point denotes: pre-treatment sample, taken before nivolumab and TIL therapy. Comment on this clone: Its matching antigen is unknown.

The chain carries TRBV5-1 and TRBJ2-7; D is perhaps TRBD1 (8 bases). The sequencing used blood, collected at baseline. The receptor comes from a person aged 25-85 years with non-small cell lung cancer. The chain's CDR3 is CASSTGQGGVSLNEQYF. The DNA for the CDR3 is TGCGCCAGCAGCACCGGACAGGGAGGGGTATCACTAAACGAGCAGTACTTC.